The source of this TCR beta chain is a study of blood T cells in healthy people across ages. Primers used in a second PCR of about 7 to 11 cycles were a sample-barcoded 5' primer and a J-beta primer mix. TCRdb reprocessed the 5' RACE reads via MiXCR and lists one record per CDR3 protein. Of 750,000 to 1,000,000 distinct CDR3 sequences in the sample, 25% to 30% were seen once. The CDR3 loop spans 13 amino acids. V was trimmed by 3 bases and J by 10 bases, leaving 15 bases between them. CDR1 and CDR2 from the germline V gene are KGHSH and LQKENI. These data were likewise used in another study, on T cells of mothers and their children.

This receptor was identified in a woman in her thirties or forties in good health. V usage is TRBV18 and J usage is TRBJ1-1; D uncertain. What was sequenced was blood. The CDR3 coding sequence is TGTGCCAGCTCACCCGTTCTGGGGAGGTTAGCTTTCTTT. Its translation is CASSPVLGRLAFF. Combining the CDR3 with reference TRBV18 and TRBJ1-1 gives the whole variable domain NAGVMQNPRHLVRRRGQEARLRCSPMKGHSHVYWYRQLPEEGLKFMVYLQKENIIDESGMPKERFSAEFPKEGPSILRIQQVVRGDSAAYFCASSPVLGRLAFFGQGTRLTVV.